This T cell receptor beta chain stems from a study of T cell responses to AZD1222 COVID-19 vaccine. With 3 bases removed from V and 7 bases from J, the gap between germline ends came to 7 bases. Germline CDR1 is LGHDT and CDR2 is YNNKEL (reference sequence). This CDR3 is 12 amino acids long. Method: immunoSEQ multiplex PCR; TCRdb's copy keeps in-frame clones and lacks some. The table shows some 170,000 clones, with around 89% occurring only once. The receptor was derived from an adult who received the MenACWY meningococcal vaccine as a control. The sample here was peripheral blood, taken 28 days after the second dose of the MenACWY control vaccine. The gene calls are TRBV3-1 (or the pseudogene TRBV3-2) and TRBJ1-3, with TRBD1 as a possible D gene (5 bases). CDR3 sequence: CASSQEGNTIYF. In DNA, the CDR3 is TGTGCCAGCAGCCAGGAGGGGAACACCATATATTTT.